The source of this TCR beta chain is a study of blood T cell repertoires in COVID-19. Per the original methods: Nucleated cell number was recorded as an estimate derived from reference gene primer amplification. Method: immunoSEQ multiplex PCR; TCRdb's copy keeps in-frame clones and lacks some. V, J and clone size are those of that table, while D and trimming were read from the DNA. The data show roughly 180,000 clones, more than 65% seen once. In germline, CDR1 is SGHNT, CDR2 YENEEA. This CDR3 is 15 amino acids long. Unmatched junction bases numbered 9, after V lost 6 bases and J lost 3 bases. Sequenced sample: PBMCs or T cells enriched from blood (not recorded which). The chain uses TRBV11-3 and TRBJ1-1, with TRBD1 identical over 8 bases. The receptor was isolated from a woman between 40 and 55 years old with acute COVID-19. CDR3 loop: CASSSRDRYDTEAFF. In DNA, the CDR3 is TGTGCCAGCAGTAGCCGGGACAGGTACGACACTGAAGCTTTCTTT.